This T cell receptor beta chain originates from a study of T-cell reconstitution after alpha-beta-depleted transplantation in children. Findings and limits, study-wide: Some patients' high day-60 TCRbeta diversity was traced to surviving recipient T cells and thymic progenitors. Expanded clones from the graft, numbering several hundred, reportedly supplied alpha-beta T cells about two months after transplant.

Turning to this clonotype: Its specificity is not known.

Trimming pared 9 bases from V and 7 bases from J, leaving 14 bases between. CDR1 and CDR2 from the germline V gene are SGHDT and YYEEEE. This CDR3 region has 11 residues. This sample's TCRbeta library carried unique molecular identifier barcodes. MiXCR, applied by TCRdb to the PCR reads, yields one record per CDR3 protein. Of about 110,000 distinct CDR3 sequences in the sample, 10% are singletons; the top ten hold under 40%. This TCR was recovered from a boy aged 2 to 10 with acute lymphoblastic leukemia, due to receive a stem cell transplant. Sample: PBMCs, taken before TCRalphabeta/CD19-depleted stem cell transplant. The chain links TRBV5-6 to TRBJ2-7, with D maybe TRBD1 (6 bases). The CDR3 bases are TGTGCCAACGGCTTTAGGGGGGAGCAGTACTTC. It codes for CANGFRGEQYF.